This paragraph reports one TCR beta chain. A quantity of roughly 0.5 to 1 ug RNA underwent reverse transcription using random hexamers. TCRdb re-called the immunoSEQ multiplex PCR reads through MiXCR, storing one row per CDR3 protein. The sample includes tens of thousands of distinct CDR3 sequences, approximately 95% seen only once; the top ten take more than 0.45%. The data originate from a study of CD8 T cells in Susac syndrome. The V gene's germline CDR1 is SGHRS and CDR2 YFSETQ. Deletions cut 4 bases from V and 2 bases from J, with 13 bases between. The CDR3 is 14 amino acids. The chain uses TRBV5-1 and TRBJ2-7, with D perhaps TRBD1 or TRBD2 (5 bases each). The source is a human donor with Susac syndrome. The sequencing input was CD8+ T cells from PBMCs. This chain's CDR3 is CASSPRDPAYEQYF. DNA for the CDR3: TGCGCCAGCAGCCCCCGGGACCCCGCCTACGAGCAGTACTTC.